What follows are 2 T cell receptor beta chains derived from one specimen sequenced in a study of CXCR3-negative and CXCR3-positive naive CD8 T cells. cDNA libraries for TRB were generated by 5' RACE incorporating UMI labels. TCRdb re-called the 5' RACE reads; every CDR3 protein appears as one record, without DNA. Its table records about 26,000 distinct CDR3 sequences. The sequencing sample was made of naive CXCR3- CD8+ T cells from blood. Noted subset: CD45RO-CCR7+CD27+CD95- naive CD8+ T cells lacking CXCR3 (TNR3-). The source of these receptors is a human donor in good health. Some clones in this sample may be carry-over from other donors' samples.

The chain uses TRBV7-2 and TRBJ2-7. This CDR3 spans 11 amino acids. Germline CDR1 SGHTA, CDR2 FQGNSA. CDR3: CASSWGYEQYF.

The J gene is TRBJ2-1, the V gene TRBV5-1; TCRdb reports TRBD2, a call that lacks DNA to check it against. The CDR3 has 19 amino acids. CDR1 is SGHRS, CDR2 YFSETQ, per germline. The CDR3: CASSLARTSGGAIGNEQFF.